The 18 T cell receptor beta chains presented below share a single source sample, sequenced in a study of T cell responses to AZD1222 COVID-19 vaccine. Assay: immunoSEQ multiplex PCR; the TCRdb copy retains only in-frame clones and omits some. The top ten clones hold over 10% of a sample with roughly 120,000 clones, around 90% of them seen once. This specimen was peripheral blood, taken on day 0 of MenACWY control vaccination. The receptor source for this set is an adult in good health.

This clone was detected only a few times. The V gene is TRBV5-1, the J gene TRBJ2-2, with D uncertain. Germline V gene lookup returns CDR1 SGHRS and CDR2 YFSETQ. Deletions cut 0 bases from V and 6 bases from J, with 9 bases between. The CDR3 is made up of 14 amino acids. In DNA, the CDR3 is TGCGCCAGCAGCTTGGTGGGGATATCCGGGGAGCTGTTTTTT. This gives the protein CASSLVGISGELFF.

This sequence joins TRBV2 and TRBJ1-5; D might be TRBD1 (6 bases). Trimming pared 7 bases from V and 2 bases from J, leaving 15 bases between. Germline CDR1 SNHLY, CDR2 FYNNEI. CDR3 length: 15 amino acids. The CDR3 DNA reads TGTGCCAGCAAGGAGGGGGTCCTTGGCAATCAGCCCCAGCATTTT. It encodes CASKEGVLGNQPQHF.

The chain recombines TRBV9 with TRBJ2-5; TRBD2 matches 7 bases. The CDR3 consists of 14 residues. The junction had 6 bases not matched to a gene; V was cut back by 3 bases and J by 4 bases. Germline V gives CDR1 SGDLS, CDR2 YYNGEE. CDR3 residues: CASSAPGLSETQYF. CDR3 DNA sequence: TGTGCCAGCAGCGCGCCGGGACTATCAGAGACCCAGTACTTC.

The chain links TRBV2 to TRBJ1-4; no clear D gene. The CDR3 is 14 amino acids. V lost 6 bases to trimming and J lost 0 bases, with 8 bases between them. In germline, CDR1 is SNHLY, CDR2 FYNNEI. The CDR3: CASRNTPTNEKLFF. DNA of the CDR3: TGTGCCAGCAGGAACACCCCAACTAATGAAAAACTGTTTTTT.

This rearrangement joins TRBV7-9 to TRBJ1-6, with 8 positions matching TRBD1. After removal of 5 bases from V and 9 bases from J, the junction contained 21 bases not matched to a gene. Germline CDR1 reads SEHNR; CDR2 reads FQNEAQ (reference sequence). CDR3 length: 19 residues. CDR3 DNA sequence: TGTGCCAGCAGCCGCACCCGGGACAGGCACAGTATAGGGGGTTCACCCCTCCACTTT. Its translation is CASSRTRDRHSIGGSPLHF.

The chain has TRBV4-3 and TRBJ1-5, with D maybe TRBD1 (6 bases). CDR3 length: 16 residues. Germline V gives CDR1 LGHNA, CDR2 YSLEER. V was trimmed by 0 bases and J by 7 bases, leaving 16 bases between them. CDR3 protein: CASSQDLAGEGQPQHF. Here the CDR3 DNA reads TGCGCCAGCAGCCAAGATTTGGCAGGGGAGGGGCAGCCCCAGCATTTT.

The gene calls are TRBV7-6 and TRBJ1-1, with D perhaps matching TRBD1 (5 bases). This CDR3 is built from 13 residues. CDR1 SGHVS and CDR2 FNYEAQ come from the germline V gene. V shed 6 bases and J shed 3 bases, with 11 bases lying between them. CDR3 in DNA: TGTGCCAGCAGAGGGGTAGGAGACACTGAAGCTTTCTTT. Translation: CASRGVGDTEAFF.

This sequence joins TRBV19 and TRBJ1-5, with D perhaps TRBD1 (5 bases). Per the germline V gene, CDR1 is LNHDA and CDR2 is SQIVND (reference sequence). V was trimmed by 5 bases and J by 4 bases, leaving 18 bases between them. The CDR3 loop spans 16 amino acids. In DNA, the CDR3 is TGTGCCAGTAGTCCGAGACCGGGACTCAAAAATCAGCCCCAGCATTTT. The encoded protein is CASSPRPGLKNQPQHF. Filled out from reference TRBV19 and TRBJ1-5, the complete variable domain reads DGGITQSPKYLFRKEGQNVTLSCEQNLNHDAMYWYRQDPGQGLRLIYYSQIVNDFQKGDIAEGYSVSREKKESFPLTVTSAQKNPTAFYLCASSPRPGLKNQPQHFGDGTRLSIL.

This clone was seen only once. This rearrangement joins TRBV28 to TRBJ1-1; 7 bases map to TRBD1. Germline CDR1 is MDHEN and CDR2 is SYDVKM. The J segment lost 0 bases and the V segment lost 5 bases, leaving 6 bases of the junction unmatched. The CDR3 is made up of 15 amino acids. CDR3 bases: TGTGCCAGCAGTCTACGACAGGGAATGAACACTGAAGCTTTCTTT. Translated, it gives CASSLRQGMNTEAFF.

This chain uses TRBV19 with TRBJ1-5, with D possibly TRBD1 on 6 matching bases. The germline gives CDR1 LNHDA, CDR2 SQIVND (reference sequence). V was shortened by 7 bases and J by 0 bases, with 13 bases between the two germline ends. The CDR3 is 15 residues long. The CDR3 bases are TGTGCCAGTATCGGGGGCCCATATAGCAATCAGCCCCAGCATTTT. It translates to CASIGGPYSNQPQHF.

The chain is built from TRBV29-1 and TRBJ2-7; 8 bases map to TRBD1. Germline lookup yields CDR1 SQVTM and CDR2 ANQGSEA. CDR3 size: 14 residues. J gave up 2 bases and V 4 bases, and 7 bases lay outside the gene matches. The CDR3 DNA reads TGCAGCGTTGGCGGACAGGGAAATACCTACGAGCAGTACTTC. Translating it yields CSVGGQGNTYEQYF.

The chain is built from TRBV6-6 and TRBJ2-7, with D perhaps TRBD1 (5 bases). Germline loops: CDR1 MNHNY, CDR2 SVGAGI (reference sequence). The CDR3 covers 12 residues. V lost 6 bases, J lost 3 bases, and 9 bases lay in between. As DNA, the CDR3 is TGTGCCAGCAGGCAAGACAGCTACGAGCAGTACTTC. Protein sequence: CASRQDSYEQYF.

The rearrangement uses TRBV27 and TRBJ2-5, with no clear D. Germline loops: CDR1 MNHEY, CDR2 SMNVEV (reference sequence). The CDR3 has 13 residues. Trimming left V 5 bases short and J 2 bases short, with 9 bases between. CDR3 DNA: TGTGCCAGCAGTCCCCATCCACAAGAGACCCAGTACTTC. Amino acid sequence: CASSPHPQETQYF.

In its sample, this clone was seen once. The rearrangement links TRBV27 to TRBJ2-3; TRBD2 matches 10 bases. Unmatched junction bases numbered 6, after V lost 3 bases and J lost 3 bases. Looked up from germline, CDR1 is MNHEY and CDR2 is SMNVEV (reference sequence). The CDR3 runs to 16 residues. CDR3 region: CASSLLAGGRTDTQYF. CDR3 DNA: TGTGCCAGCAGTTTGTTAGCGGGGGGTAGGACAGATACGCAGTATTTT.

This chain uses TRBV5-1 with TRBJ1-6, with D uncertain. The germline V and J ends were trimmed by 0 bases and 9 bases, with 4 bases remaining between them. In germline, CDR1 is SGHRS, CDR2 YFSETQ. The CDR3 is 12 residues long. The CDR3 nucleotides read TGCGCCAGCAGCTTGGGGGTTTCACCCCTCCACTTT. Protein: CASSLGVSPLHF.

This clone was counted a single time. The CDR3 is CATSDQQDEQYF. CDR3 in DNA: TGTGCCACCAGTGATCAACAGGACGAGCAGTACTTC. V usage is TRBV24-1 and J usage is TRBJ2-7; possibly TRBD1 for D (5 bases). Germline lookup yields CDR1 KGHDR and CDR2 SFDVKD. This CDR3 comprises 12 residues. Trimming took 3 bases from V and 5 from J, leaving 7 bases between them.

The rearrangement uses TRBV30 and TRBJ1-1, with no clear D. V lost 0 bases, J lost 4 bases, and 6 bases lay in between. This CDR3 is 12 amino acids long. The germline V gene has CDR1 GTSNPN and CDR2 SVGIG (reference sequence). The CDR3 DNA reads TGTGCCTGGAGTGTAACGGGCACTGAAGCTTTCTTT. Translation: CAWSVTGTEAFF.

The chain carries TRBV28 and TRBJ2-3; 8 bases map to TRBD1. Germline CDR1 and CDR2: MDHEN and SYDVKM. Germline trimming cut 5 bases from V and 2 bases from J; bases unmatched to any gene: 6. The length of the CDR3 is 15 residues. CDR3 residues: CASSPGDRNTDTQYF. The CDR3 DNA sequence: TGTGCCAGCAGTCCGGGGGACAGGAACACAGATACGCAGTATTTT. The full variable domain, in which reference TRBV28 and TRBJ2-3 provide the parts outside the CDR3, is DVKVTQSSRYLVKRTGEKVFLECVQDMDHENMFWYRQDPGLGLRLIYFSYDVKMKEKGDIPEGYSVSREKKERFSLILESASTNQTSMYLCASSPGDRNTDTQYFGPGTRLTVL.